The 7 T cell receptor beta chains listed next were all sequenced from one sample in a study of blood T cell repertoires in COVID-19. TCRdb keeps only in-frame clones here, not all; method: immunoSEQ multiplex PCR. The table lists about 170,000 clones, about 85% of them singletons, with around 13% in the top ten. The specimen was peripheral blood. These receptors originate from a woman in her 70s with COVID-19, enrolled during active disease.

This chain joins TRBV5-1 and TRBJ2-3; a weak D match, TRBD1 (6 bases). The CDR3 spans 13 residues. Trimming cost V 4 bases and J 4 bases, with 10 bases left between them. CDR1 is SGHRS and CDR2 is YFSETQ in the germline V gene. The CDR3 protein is CASSTGQSDTQYF. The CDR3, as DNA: TGCGCCAGCAGCACCGGACAGTCAGATACGCAGTATTTT.

The CDR3 DNA follows: TGTGCCGCAGGGTCCCCGGCTAACTATGGCTACACCTTC. The encoded protein is CAAGSPANYGYTF. The chain employs TRBV19 and TRBJ1-2, with a weak D call TRBD1 (5 bases). Trimming cost V 11 bases and J 0 bases, with 13 bases left between them. The CDR3 has 13 residues. Germline CDR1 is LNHDA and CDR2 is SQIVND (reference sequence).

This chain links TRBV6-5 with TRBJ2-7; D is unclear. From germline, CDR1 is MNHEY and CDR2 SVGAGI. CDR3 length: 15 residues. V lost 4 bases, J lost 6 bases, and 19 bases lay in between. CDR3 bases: TGTGCCAGCAGTTTCATACGACGCCGGGTCCGCGAGCAGTACGTC. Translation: CASSFIRRRVREQYV.

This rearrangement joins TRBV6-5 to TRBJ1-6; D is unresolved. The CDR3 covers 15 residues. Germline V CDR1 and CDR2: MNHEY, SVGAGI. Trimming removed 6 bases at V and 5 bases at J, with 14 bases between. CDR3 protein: CASSVPGINNSPLHF. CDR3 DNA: TGTGCCAGCAGCGTTCCCGGGATTAATAATTCACCCCTCCACTTT.

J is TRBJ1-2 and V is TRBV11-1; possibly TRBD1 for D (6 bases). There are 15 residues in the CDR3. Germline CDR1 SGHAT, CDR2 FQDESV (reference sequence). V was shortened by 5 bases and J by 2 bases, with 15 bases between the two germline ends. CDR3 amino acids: CASSPKQGLNYGYTF. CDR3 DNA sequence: TGTGCCAGCAGCCCGAAACAGGGCCTCAACTATGGCTACACCTTC.

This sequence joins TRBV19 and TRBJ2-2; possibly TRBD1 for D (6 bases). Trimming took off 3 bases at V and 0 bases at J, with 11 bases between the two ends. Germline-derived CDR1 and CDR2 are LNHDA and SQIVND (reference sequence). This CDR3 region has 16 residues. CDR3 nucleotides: TGTGCCAGTAGTATTAGGGGGACAACGAACACCGGGGAGCTGTTTTTT. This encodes CASSIRGTTNTGELFF. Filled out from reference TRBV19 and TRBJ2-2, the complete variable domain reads DGGITQSPKYLFRKEGQNVTLSCEQNLNHDAMYWYRQDPGQGLRLIYYSQIVNDFQKGDIAEGYSVSREKKESFPLTVTSAQKNPTAFYLCASSIRGTTNTGELFFGEGSRLTVL.

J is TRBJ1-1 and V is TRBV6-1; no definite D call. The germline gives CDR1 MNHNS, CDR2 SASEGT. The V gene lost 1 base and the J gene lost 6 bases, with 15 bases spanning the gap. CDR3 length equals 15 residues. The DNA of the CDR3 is TGTGCCAGCAGTGAAGTGACTGGGCCGGGGTCTGAAGCTTTCTTT. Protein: CASSEVTGPGSEAFF.